These 30 T cell receptor beta chains were sequenced from one sample in a study of blood T cell repertoires in COVID-19. The method was immunoSEQ multiplex PCR; TCRdb's version includes in-frame clones alone and lacks a portion of them. There are around 29,000 clones in the sample; about 85% occur only once, and 15% to 20% lies in the top ten. The sequenced material came from peripheral blood. These receptors all stem from a woman aged 60-70 years with active COVID-19.

V gene TRBV9 combines with J gene TRBJ2-7, with 10 bases lining up with TRBD2. The CDR3 runs to 15 residues. After removal of 0 bases from V and 2 bases from J, the junction contained 2 bases not matched to a gene. CDR1 SGDLS and CDR2 YYNGEE come from the germline V gene. Here the CDR3 reads CASSVGTSGPYEQYF. The CDR3 nucleotides are TGTGCCAGCAGCGTAGGGACTAGCGGTCCCTACGAGCAGTACTTC.

This clone showed up just once. This chain connects TRBV29-1 to TRBJ2-1; a weak D match, TRBD2 (6 bases). Trimming left V 3 bases short and J 9 bases short, with 12 bases between. The CDR3 has 12 residues. CDR1 SQVTM and CDR2 ANQGSEA come from the germline V gene. CDR3 amino acids: CSVEQGGAEQFF. The CDR3 DNA reads as TGCAGCGTTGAGCAAGGCGGGGCTGAGCAGTTCTTC.

The chain links TRBV5-1 to TRBJ2-7, with 12 bases lining up with TRBD2. The CDR3 is 16 residues long. The V gene's germline CDR1 is SGHRS and CDR2 YFSETQ. V lost 0 bases to trimming and J lost 5 bases; unmatched junction nucleotides: 6. The CDR3 DNA sequence: TGCGCCAGCAGCTTGGGGGGGACTAGCGGGCGGAACGAGCAGTACTTC. Its translation: CASSLGGTSGRNEQYF.

The chain recombines TRBV28 with TRBJ1-2, with TRBD1 matching 8 bases. The CDR3 is 16 residues long. Trimming at V came to 3 bases and at J to 5 bases, leaving 11 bases not matched to a gene. CDR1 MDHEN and CDR2 SYDVKM come from the germline V gene. CDR3 DNA sequence: TGTGCCAGCAGTTTTTTAGGAGGACAGGGTGTTTATGGCTACACCTTC. This gives the protein CASSFLGGQGVYGYTF.

The J gene is TRBJ2-2, the V gene TRBV11-3, with D possibly being TRBD1 (7 bases). The CDR3 covers 14 residues. Germline CDR1 is SGHNT and CDR2 is YENEEA. V was clipped by 5 bases and J by 12 bases, with 19 bases between them. The CDR3 nucleotides are TGTGCCAGCAGCATACAGGGGTTGGAGGGACAGCTGTTTTTT. It encodes CASSIQGLEGQLFF. Full variable domain (outside the CDR3, taken from reference TRBV11-3 and TRBJ2-2): EAGVVQSPRYKIIEKKQPVAFWCNPISGHNTLYWYLQNLGQGPELLIRYENEEAVDDSQLPKDRFSAERLKGVDSTLKIQPAELGDSAVYLCASSIQGLEGQLFFGEGSRLTVL.

The gene calls are TRBV12-3 or TRBV12-4 and TRBJ2-1, with D possibly TRBD1 on 6 matching bases. This CDR3 has 12 residues. The V end was cut by 6 bases, the J end by 7 bases, with 10 bases between. CDR3 in amino acids: CASRKQGNEQFF. CDR3 nucleotides: TGTGCCAGCAGAAAACAGGGAAATGAGCAGTTCTTC.

The chain has TRBV6-5 and TRBJ2-7, with 11 nucleotides matching TRBD2. This CDR3 has 14 residues. The trim removed 6 bases at V and 3 bases at J, leaving 4 bases unmatched. CDR1 and CDR2 from the germline V gene are MNHEY and SVGAGI. The CDR3 DNA follows: TGTGCCAGCAGACCCCTAGCGGGAGGCTACGAGCAGTACTTC. It codes for CASRPLAGGYEQYF.

The chain has TRBV5-1 and TRBJ1-1, with D tentatively TRBD1 (6 bases). Germline V CDR1 and CDR2: SGHRS, YFSETQ. This CDR3 comprises 15 residues. V was clipped by 0 bases and J by 1 base, with 10 bases between them. CDR3 nucleotides: TGCGCCAGCAGCTTGGGAGTGACAGGGAACACTGAAGCTTTCTTT. This codes for CASSLGVTGNTEAFF.

This clone showed up just once. The rearrangement links TRBV19 to TRBJ1-5; 7 positions match TRBD1. The CDR3 covers 15 residues. Germline assignment: CDR1 LNHDA and CDR2 SQIVND (reference sequence). Trimming at V came to 8 bases and at J to 0 bases, leaving 7 bases not matched to a gene. CDR3 nucleotide sequence: TGTGCCAGTGCAGGGACAGAGATTAGCAATCAGCCCCAGCATTTT. Its protein product is CASAGTEISNQPQHF. The full variable domain, with the rest looked up from reference TRBV19 and TRBJ1-5, is DGGITQSPKYLFRKEGQNVTLSCEQNLNHDAMYWYRQDPGQGLRLIYYSQIVNDFQKGDIAEGYSVSREKKESFPLTVTSAQKNPTAFYLCASAGTEISNQPQHFGDGTRLSIL.

V is TRBV15 and J is TRBJ1-2, with D uncertain. The germline V and J ends were trimmed by 0 bases and 0 bases, with 14 bases remaining between them. Per the germline V gene, CDR1 is LNHNV and CDR2 is YYDKDF (reference sequence). CDR3 length equals 17 residues. The CDR3 reads CATSREVMSEPNYGYTF. Here the CDR3 DNA reads TGTGCCACCAGCAGAGAGGTGATGTCGGAGCCTAACTATGGCTACACCTTC.

The chain combines TRBV5-4 with TRBJ1-2; 9 bases are a match to TRBD1. V trimming: 3 bases; J trimming: 5 bases; junction bases outside the gene matches: 8. The CDR3 runs to 15 residues. From germline, CDR1 is SGHNT and CDR2 YYREEE (reference sequence). The CDR3 nucleotides read TGTGCCAGCAGCTCACCGAGACAGGGGGGATATGGCTACACCTTC. Translation gives CASSSPRQGGYGYTF.

The J gene is TRBJ1-4, the V gene TRBV30; 8 bases line up with TRBD1. CDR1 GTSNPN and CDR2 SVGIG come from the germline V gene (reference sequence). The trim removed 6 bases at V and 7 bases at J, leaving 10 bases unmatched. This CDR3 has 14 residues. The CDR3: CACVHRGIGEKLFF. CDR3 sequence (DNA): TGTGCCTGTGTACACAGGGGGATAGGTGAAAAACTGTTTTTT.

V is TRBV9 and J is TRBJ2-5; TRBD1 agrees at 8 bases. Germline V lookup: CDR1 SGDLS, CDR2 YYNGEE. V lost 2 bases to trimming and J lost 4 bases; unmatched junction nucleotides: 4. The CDR3 contains 14 residues. Written as DNA, the CDR3 is TGTGCCAGCAGCGTTGGACAGGGCGGAGAGACCCAGTACTTC. As protein: CASSVGQGGETQYF.

This rearrangement joins TRBV15 to TRBJ1-2; 8 bases match TRBD1. The germline CDR1 and CDR2 sequences are LNHNV and YYDKDF (reference sequence). V gave up 1 base and J gave up 6 bases; unmatched junction bases: 7. The CDR3 is 15 residues long. CDR3 region: CATSRGTGKFDGYTF. The CDR3 DNA reads TGTGCCACCAGCAGAGGGACAGGGAAATTCGATGGCTACACCTTC.

The CDR3 DNA reads TGTGCCAGCAGCTCCCAAGGGCAGGGAAGTGAACAGTACTTC. It translates to CASSSQGQGSEQYF. This chain links TRBV11-3 with TRBJ2-7, with D possibly matching TRBD1 (5 bases). Between the trimmed V and J ends, which lost 4 bases and 10 bases, there was a span of 20 bases. Germline-derived CDR1 and CDR2 are SGHNT and YENEEA. The CDR3 length is 14 residues.

The chain joins TRBV7-9 to TRBJ1-4; TRBD1 is a possible D gene (6 bases). V dropped 4 bases and J dropped 7 bases, with 13 bases sitting between them. The CDR3 is 14 amino acids. CDR1 and CDR2 (germline): SEHNR, FQNEAQ (reference sequence). Written as DNA, the CDR3 is TGTGCCAGCAGCTCACAGGGAGTAGGTGAAAAACTGTTTTTT. This sequence encodes CASSSQGVGEKLFF.

The rearrangement uses TRBV6-1 and TRBJ2-3; the D is unclear. Germline CDR1 reads MNHNS; CDR2 reads SASEGT. V lost 2 bases and J lost 3, with 6 bases in between. The CDR3 runs to 13 residues. The CDR3 DNA sequence: TGTGCCAGCAGTGAACCCAATACAGATACGCAGTATTTT. Translated: CASSEPNTDTQYF.

V usage is TRBV28 and J usage is TRBJ1-1; D remains ambiguous. CDR1 and CDR2 from the germline V gene are MDHEN and SYDVKM. The CDR3 has 13 residues. Trimming shortened V by 5 bases and J by 5 bases, and 12 bases separated the two germline ends. CDR3 coding DNA: TGTGCCAGCAGTATACCCCGGAGTACTGAAGCTTTCTTT. Amino acids: CASSIPRSTEAFF.

The chain carries TRBV7-3 and TRBJ2-1; 14 bases match TRBD2. Germline V CDR1 and CDR2: SGHTA, FQGTGA. The CDR3 has 16 residues. The V segment lost 4 bases and the J segment 10 bases; nucleotides outside the gene matches: 9. CDR3 sequence (DNA): TGTGCCAGCAGCTCCTCGACTAGCGGGAGGGCCATCGAGCAGTTCTTC. This gives the protein CASSSSTSGRAIEQFF.

The chain recombines TRBV29-1 with TRBJ1-5; D unresolved. Germline assignment: CDR1 SQVTM and CDR2 ANQGSEA. The ends were cut back, 5 bases at V and 0 bases at J, with 5 bases in the middle. This CDR3 has 12 residues. In DNA, the CDR3 is TGCAGCGTTCTGAGTAGCAATCAGCCCCAGCATTTT. Translation: CSVLSSNQPQHF.

The V and J genes are TRBV4-1 and TRBJ2-7, with D unresolved. Germline values: CDR1 MGHRA, CDR2 YSYEKL. The V end lost 3 bases, the J end lost 0 bases, and 3 bases lay between the germline ends. The CDR3 loop spans 12 amino acids. The CDR3 loop reads CASSHRSYEQYF. The CDR3 region has the DNA TGCGCCAGCAGCCACCGCTCCTACGAGCAGTACTTC.

This clone turned up a few times. The gene calls are TRBV7-3 and TRBJ1-2, with a weak D call TRBD1 (6 bases). The CDR3 sequence is 15 residues long. The V and J ends lost 5 bases and 5 bases respectively, with 18 bases between them. In germline, CDR1 is SGHTA, CDR2 FQGTGA. This CDR3 reads CASSPAGRGGYGYTF. DNA of the CDR3: TGTGCCAGCAGCCCGGCCGGGAGGGGGGGATATGGCTACACCTTC.

The chain employs TRBV30 and TRBJ2-1, with a possible D match to TRBD1 (6 bases). The germline V gene encodes CDR1 GTSNPN and CDR2 SVGIG (reference sequence). The CDR3 runs 12 residues. V was pared by 4 bases and J by 7 bases, with 11 bases between. CDR3 sequence (DNA): TGTGCCTGGAACCCACAGGGAAATGAGCAGTTCTTC. This gives the protein CAWNPQGNEQFF. Full variable domain (outside the CDR3, taken from reference TRBV30 and TRBJ2-1): SQTIHQWPATLVQPVGSPLSLECTVEGTSNPNLYWYRQAAGRGLQLLFYSVGIGQISSEVPQNLSASRPQDRQFILSSKKLLLSDSGFYLCAWNPQGNEQFFGPGTRLTVL.

The V gene is TRBV5-4, the J gene TRBJ1-2, with D perhaps TRBD1 (6 bases). Deletions cut 1 base from V and 1 base from J, with 14 bases between. Germline V gene data show CDR1 as SGHNT and CDR2 as YYREEE (reference sequence). This CDR3 is 16 amino acids long. As DNA, the CDR3 is TGTGCCAGCAGCTTGTACGCAGGGGCGGATAACTATGGCTACACCTTC. Its protein product is CASSLYAGADNYGYTF. Based on the CDR3 plus reference TRBV5-4 and TRBJ1-2, the full variable domain is ETGVTQSPTHLIKTRGQQVTLRCSSQSGHNTVSWYQQALGQGPQFIFQYYREEENGRGNFPPRFSGLQFPNYSSELNVNALELDDSALYLCASSLYAGADNYGYTFGSGTRLTVV.

The genes are TRBV29-1 and TRBJ1-2, with D unresolved. V was pared by 0 bases and J by 2 bases, with 7 bases between. Germline loops: CDR1 SQVTM, CDR2 ANQGSEA. The CDR3 totals 13 residues. DNA for the CDR3: TGCAGCGTTGAAGATGGCAGAAACTATGGCTACACCTTC. This encodes CSVEDGRNYGYTF.

The genes are TRBV29-1 and TRBJ2-5; 7 nucleotides align to TRBD1. CDR1 is SQVTM and CDR2 is ANQGSEA in the germline V gene. The CDR3 spans 12 residues. After removal of 5 bases from V and 4 bases from J, the junction contained 4 bases not matched to a gene. The CDR3 protein is CSVLNRGETQYF. CDR3 sequence (DNA): TGCAGCGTTCTGAACAGGGGAGAGACCCAGTACTTC.

This chain connects TRBV5-1 to TRBJ1-1, with a possible D match to TRBD1 (6 bases). V lost 4 bases and J 1 base, leaving 11 bases between the germline ends. The V gene's germline CDR1 is SGHRS and CDR2 YFSETQ. The CDR3 covers 14 residues. The CDR3: CASSTGHPNTEAFF. CDR3 nucleotides: TGCGCCAGCAGCACGGGACATCCGAACACTGAAGCTTTCTTT.

The chain recombines TRBV7-9 with TRBJ1-1; 8 bases fit TRBD1. This CDR3 is built from 13 residues. Per germline, CDR1 SEHNR and CDR2 FQNEAQ (reference sequence). Germline trimming cut 1 base from V and 10 bases from J; bases unmatched to any gene: 5. Here the CDR3 DNA reads TGTGCCAGCAGCTTAGAGGATACAGGGGGAGCTTTCTTT. Its protein is CASSLEDTGGAFF.

This chain uses TRBV2 with TRBJ2-7, with 12 bases aligning to TRBD1. Per germline, CDR1 SNHLY and CDR2 FYNNEI. Germline trimming cut 6 bases from V and 3 bases from J; bases unmatched to any gene: 3. The CDR3 is 14 residues long. The CDR3 coding sequence is TGTGCCAGCAGAGGGACAGGGGGCTACTACGAGCAGTACTTC. As protein: CASRGTGGYYEQYF. Based on the CDR3 plus reference TRBV2 and TRBJ2-7, the full variable domain is EPEVTQTPSHQVTQMGQEVILRCVPISNHLYFYWYRQILGQKVEFLVSFYNNEISEKSEIFDDQFSVERPDGSNFTLKIRSTKLEDSAMYFCASRGTGGYYEQYFGPGTRLTVT.

A few counts support this clone. The rearrangement links TRBV7-3 to TRBJ2-1; a possible D gene is TRBD2 (6 bases). V lost 1 base and J 5 bases, leaving 15 bases between the germline ends. Germline-derived CDR1 and CDR2 are SGHTA and FQGTGA. The CDR3 loop spans 16 amino acids. The DNA of the CDR3 is TGTGCCAGCAGCTTAAACCAGGGCGGGACGCACAATGAGCAGTTCTTC. This encodes CASSLNQGGTHNEQFF.